This entry concerns a single TCR beta chain. Its antigen is not yet known. No base qualities exist here, and no much larger clone lies one base off it. RNA was extracted using the RNeasy kit, and roughly 0.5 to 1 microgram was reverse transcribed with random hexamers. The immunoSEQ multiplex PCR assay, which covers 54 Vbeta and 13 Jbeta segments, was used to amplify TCR beta CDR3 regions. Bias from PCR amplification was corrected by using a synthetic template baseline for primer optimization and for computational correction. The authors' analysis ran thus. Reads were annotated to V, D and J genes per IMGT and analyzed with immunoSEQ Analyzer, keeping only productive sequences. Clonality was computed as one minus Shannon entropy normalized by log2 of the number of productive unique sequences. For each patient and control, public and private clones were evaluated within the 100 most prevalent clones. Clones were defined as Susac-specific when absent from the healthy and MS cohorts, from about 1,100 published viral clones and from other ImmuneACCESS disease sequences. TCRdb applied fastp at Q25 and MiXCR to the public reads, then kept only in-frame beta chains. CDR3 protein duplicates are merged, each entry listing the most common genes and DNA. The V and J calls and clone size are TCRdb's, not the authors'. This sample lists more than 75,000 distinct CDR3 sequences; approximately 94% were detected once. 0.25% to 0.3% of the sample is held by the ten biggest clonotypes.

Trimming costs V 5 bases and J 6 bases, and their ends lie 11 bases apart. CDR1 and CDR2 are drawn from the germline V gene: MNHEY, SVGAGI. The cysteine opens and the phenylalanine closes a CDR3 of 12 amino acids. The only DNA kept is the CDR3, 36 bases in frame from the first base. This sample was taken from a study of CD8 T cells in Susac syndrome (dated by TCRdb to about 2019). Regarding the complete study: Whether CD8+ T cell activation and differentiation in Susac syndrome was antigen driven was tested using repertoire sequencing. CD8+ T cell repertoire clonality was compared between some 13 healthy donors, some 14 Susac syndrome patients and roughly 15 multiple sclerosis patients. General study outcomes and caveats: The study acknowledged that relatively few individuals were included in the TCR sequencing and HLA analysis.

Peripheral blood CD8+ and CD4+ T cells from healthy donors, Susac syndrome patients and multiple sclerosis patients were profiled by high-throughput TCR beta sequencing. Healthy donors were included as age- and sex-matched controls. CD8+ TEMRA cells were enriched by FACS, while bulk CD8+ and CD4+ T cells were purified by magnetic negative isolation. Blood was collected in EDTA tubes and processed within 24 hours, with PBMCs isolated through density gradient centrifugation. PBMCs intended for TCR sequencing were cryopreserved in liquid nitrogen and were subsequently thawed in a 37 degrees C water bath. The sorted or isolated CD4+, CD8+ and CD8+ TEMRA cells reached a purity of at least 90%.

The chain couples TRBV6-5 to TRBJ2-7; the best D guess is TRBD2, with 6 bases matching. The TCR originated in a human donor in good health. Sequenced: CD8+ T cells from PBMCs. The CDR3 loop reads CASSPGLFEQYF. The DNA reads as follows: TGTGCCAGCAGTCCCGGACTATTCGAGCAGTACTTC.